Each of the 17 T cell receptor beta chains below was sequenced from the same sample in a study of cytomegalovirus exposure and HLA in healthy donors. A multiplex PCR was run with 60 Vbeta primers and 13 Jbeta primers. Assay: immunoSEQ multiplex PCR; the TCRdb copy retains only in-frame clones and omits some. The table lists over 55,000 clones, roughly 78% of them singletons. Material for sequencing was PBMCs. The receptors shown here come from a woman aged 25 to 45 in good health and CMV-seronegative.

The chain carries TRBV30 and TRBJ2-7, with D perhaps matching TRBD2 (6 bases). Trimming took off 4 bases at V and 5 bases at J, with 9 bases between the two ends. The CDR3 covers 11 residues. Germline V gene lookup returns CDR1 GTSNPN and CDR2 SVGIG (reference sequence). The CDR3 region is CAWTDYNEQYF. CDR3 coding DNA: TGTGCCTGGACGGACTATAACGAGCAGTACTTC. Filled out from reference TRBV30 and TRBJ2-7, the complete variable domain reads SQTIHQWPATLVQPVGSPLSLECTVEGTSNPNLYWYRQAAGRGLQLLFYSVGIGQISSEVPQNLSASRPQDRQFILSSKKLLLSDSGFYLCAWTDYNEQYFGPGTRLTVT.

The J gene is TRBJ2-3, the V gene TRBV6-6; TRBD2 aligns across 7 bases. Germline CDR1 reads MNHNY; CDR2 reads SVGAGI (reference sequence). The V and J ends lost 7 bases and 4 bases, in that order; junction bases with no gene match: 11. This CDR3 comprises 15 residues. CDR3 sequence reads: CASIDGGSPPDTQYF. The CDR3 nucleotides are TGTGCCAGCATCGACGGCGGGAGCCCCCCAGATACGCAGTATTTT.

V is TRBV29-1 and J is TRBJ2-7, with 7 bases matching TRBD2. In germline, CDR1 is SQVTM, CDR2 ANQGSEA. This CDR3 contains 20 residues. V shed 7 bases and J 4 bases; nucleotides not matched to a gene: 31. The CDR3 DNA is TGCAGCGATCCCCCAAAATCCCCTCGTATCCCCCGGGAGGCCGAATACGAGCAGTACTTC. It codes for CSDPPKSPRIPREAEYEQYF.

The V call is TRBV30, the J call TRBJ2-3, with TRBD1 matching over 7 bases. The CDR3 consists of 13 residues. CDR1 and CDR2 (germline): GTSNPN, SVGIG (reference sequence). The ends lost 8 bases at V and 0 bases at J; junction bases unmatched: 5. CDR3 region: CARNRGSTDTQYF. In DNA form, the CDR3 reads TGTGCCCGAAACAGGGGAAGCACAGATACGCAGTATTTT.

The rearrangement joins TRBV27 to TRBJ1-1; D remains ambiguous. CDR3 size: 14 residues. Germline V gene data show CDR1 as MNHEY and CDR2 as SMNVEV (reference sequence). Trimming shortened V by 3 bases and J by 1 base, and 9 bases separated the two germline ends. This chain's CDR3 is CASSFSEANTEAFF. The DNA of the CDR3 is TGTGCCAGCAGTTTCTCCGAAGCGAACACTGAAGCTTTCTTT.

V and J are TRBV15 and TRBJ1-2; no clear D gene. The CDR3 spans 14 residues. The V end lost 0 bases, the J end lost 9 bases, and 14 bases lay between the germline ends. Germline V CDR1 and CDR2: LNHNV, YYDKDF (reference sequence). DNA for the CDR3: TGTGCCACCAGCAGAGATAATTCCCATCTACGCTACACCTTC. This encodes CATSRDNSHLRYTF.

Here the CDR3 DNA reads TGCGCCAGCAGCCCCGGTGGACAGGGAGATGGCTACACCTTC. Residues: CASSPGGQGDGYTF. The V gene is TRBV5-1, the J gene TRBJ1-2, with 8 bases identical to TRBD1. V was pared by 4 bases and J by 6 bases, with 8 bases of the junction left unmatched. The germline gives CDR1 SGHRS, CDR2 YFSETQ. This CDR3 contains 14 residues.

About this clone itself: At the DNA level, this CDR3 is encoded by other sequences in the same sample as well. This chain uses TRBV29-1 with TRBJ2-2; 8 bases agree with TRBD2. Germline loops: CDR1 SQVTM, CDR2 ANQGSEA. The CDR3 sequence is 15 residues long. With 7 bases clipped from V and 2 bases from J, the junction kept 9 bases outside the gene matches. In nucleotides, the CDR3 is TGCAGCGCTCGACTGGCGGGAGGTAACACCGGGGAGCTGTTTTTT. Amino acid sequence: CSARLAGGNTGELFF.

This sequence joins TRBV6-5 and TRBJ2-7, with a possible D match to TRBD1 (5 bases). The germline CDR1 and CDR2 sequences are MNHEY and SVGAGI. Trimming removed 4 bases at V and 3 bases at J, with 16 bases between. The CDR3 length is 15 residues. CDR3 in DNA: TGTGCCAGCAGTTTGCGCCGACAGACAAACTACGAGCAGTACTTC. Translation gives CASSLRRQTNYEQYF.

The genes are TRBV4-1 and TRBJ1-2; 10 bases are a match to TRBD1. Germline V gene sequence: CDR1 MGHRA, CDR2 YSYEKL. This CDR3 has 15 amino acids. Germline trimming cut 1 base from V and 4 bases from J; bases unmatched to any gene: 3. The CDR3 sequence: CASSQGQGALYGYTF. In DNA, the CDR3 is TGCGCCAGCAGCCAAGGACAGGGGGCTCTCTATGGCTACACCTTC.

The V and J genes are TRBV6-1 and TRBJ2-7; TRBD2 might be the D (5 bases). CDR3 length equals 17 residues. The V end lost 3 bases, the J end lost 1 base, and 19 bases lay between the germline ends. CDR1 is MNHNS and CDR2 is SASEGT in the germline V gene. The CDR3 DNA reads TGTGCCAGCAGTGATTGGCTGGGGAGAGGGAATTCCTACGAGCAGTACTTC. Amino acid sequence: CASSDWLGRGNSYEQYF.

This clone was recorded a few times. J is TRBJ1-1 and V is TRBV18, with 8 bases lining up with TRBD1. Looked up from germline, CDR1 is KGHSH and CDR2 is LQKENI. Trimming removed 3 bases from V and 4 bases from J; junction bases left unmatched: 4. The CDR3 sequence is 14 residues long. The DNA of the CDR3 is TGTGCCAGCTCACCCGGACAGGGAGTCACTGAAGCTTTCTTT. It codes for CASSPGQGVTEAFF.

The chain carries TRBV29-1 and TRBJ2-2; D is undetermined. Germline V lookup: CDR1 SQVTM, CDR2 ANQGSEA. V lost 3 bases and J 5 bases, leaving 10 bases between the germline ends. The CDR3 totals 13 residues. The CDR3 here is CSVEPFQTGELFF. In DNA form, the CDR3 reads TGCAGCGTTGAGCCCTTTCAGACCGGGGAGCTGTTTTTT.

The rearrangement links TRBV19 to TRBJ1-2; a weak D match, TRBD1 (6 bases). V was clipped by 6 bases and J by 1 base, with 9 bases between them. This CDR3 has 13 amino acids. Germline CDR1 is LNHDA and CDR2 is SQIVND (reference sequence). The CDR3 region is CASRRTVNYGYTF. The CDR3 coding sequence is TGTGCCAGTAGGAGGACAGTTAACTATGGCTACACCTTC.

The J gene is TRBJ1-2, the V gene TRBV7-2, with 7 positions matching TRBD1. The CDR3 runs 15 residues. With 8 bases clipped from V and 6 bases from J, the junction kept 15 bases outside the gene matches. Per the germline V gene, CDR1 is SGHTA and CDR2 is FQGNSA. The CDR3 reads CASGEQGKLGDGYTF. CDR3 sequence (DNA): TGTGCCAGCGGGGAACAGGGGAAGTTAGGTGATGGCTACACCTTC.

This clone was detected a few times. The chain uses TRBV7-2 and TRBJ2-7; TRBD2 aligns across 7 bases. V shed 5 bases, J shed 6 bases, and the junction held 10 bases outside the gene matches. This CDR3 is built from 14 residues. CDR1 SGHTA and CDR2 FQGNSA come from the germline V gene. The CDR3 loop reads CASSPGTTLREQYF. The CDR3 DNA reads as TGTGCCAGCAGCCCCGGGACTACCCTCCGCGAGCAGTACTTC.

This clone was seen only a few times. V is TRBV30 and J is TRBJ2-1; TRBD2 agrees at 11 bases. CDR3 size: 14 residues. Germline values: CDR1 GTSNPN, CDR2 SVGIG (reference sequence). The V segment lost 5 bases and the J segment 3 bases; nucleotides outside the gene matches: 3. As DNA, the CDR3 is TGTGCCTGGTCCGGGACTAGCGGCTACAATGAGCAGTTCTTC. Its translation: CAWSGTSGYNEQFF.